The rows below give T cell receptor beta chains drawn from one sample of a study of T cell repertoires in cytomegalovirus infection. A single record per CDR3 protein comes from TCRdb applying MiXCR to the reads. The sample includes 400,000 to 550,000 distinct CDR3 sequences, approximately 10% of them seen just once. Sequencing was performed on PBMCs. All receptors come from a human donor in good health (CMV status not recorded). Some clones in this sample may be carry-over from other donors' samples. Both conserved end residues are part of each CDR3. D genes are given only for firm matches. Clone size appears in some rows only: once, few, many, or a class for an expanded clone.

V: TRBV5-1; J: TRBJ2-2; size: few; D: TRBD1; CDR3: CASSAGQGMGELFF; DNA: TGCGCCAGCAGCGCTGGACAGGGGATGGGGGAGCTGTTTTTT
V: TRBV28; J: TRBJ2-1; size: .; D: TRBD2; CDR3: CASRPGGPAGFQQGQFF; DNA: TGTGCCAGCAGGCCGGGGGGGCCCGCGGGATTCCAACAAGGGCAGTTCTTC
V: TRBV7-3; J: TRBJ2-2; size: many; D: TRBD2; CDR3: CASSLGRGTGELFF; DNA: TGTGCCAGCAGCTTAGGGAGGGGTACCGGGGAGCTGTTTTTT
V: TRBV5-1; J: TRBJ1-1; size: many; D: .; CDR3: CASSLVVGGTNTEAFF; DNA: TGCGCCAGCAGCTTGGTCGTCGGGGGGACGAACACTGAAGCTTTCTTT
V: TRBV24-1; J: TRBJ1-5; size: many; D: TRBD1; CDR3: CATKGQGGGNQPQHF; DNA: TGTGCCACCAAGGGACAGGGGGGTGGCAATCAGCCCCAGCATTTT
V: TRBV5-1; J: TRBJ2-1; size: .; D: TRBD1; CDR3: CASSLGSRGHPYNEQFF; DNA: TGCGCCAGCAGCTTGGGCTCAAGGGGGCACCCCTACAATGAGCAGTTCTTC
V: TRBV14; J: TRBJ2-7; size: many; D: .; CDR3: CASSQGHIYEQYF; DNA: TGTGCCAGCAGCCAAGGACATATCTACGAGCAGTACTTC
V: TRBV5-6; J: TRBJ2-1; size: many; D: .; CDR3: CASSLGIGRTLKQFF; DNA: TGTGCCAGCAGCTTGGGTATTGGTCGTACGTTGAAGCAGTTCTTC
V: TRBV4-1; J: TRBJ2-5; size: many; D: .; CDR3: CASSQDWESFQRLAETQYF; DNA: TGCGCCAGCAGCCAAGACTGGGAGAGCTTCCAACGTCTCGCGGAGACCCAGTACTTC
V: TRBV5-1; J: TRBJ2-7; size: few; D: TRBD2; CDR3: CASSLVLAESYEQYF; DNA: TGCGCCAGCAGCTTGGTTCTAGCGGAGTCCTACGAGCAGTACTTC
V: TRBV5-4; J: TRBJ2-1; size: many; D: TRBD2; CDR3: CASSSHPLLAGGHSSSYNEQFF; DNA: TGTGCCAGCAGCTCGCACCCGTTACTAGCGGGGGGCCACTCTAGCTCCTACAATGAGCAGTTCTTC
V: TRBV29-1; J: TRBJ2-2; size: .; D: .; CDR3: CSVVGTTNTGELFF; DNA: TGCAGCGTTGTGGGGACCACGAACACCGGGGAGCTGTTTTTT
V: TRBV20-1; J: TRBJ1-1; size: few; D: .; CDR3: CSAPPAHSGVTEAFF; DNA: TGCAGTGCCCCACCCGCCCACAGTGGGGTTACTGAAGCTTTCTTT
V: TRBV11-2; J: TRBJ2-7; size: many; D: .; CDR3: CASTLGPSYEQYF; DNA: TGTGCCAGCACCCTGGGCCCCTCCTACGAGCAGTACTTC
V: TRBV13; J: TRBJ1-4; size: few; D: .; CDR3: CASSFEEKLFF; DNA: TGTGCCAGCAGCTTCGAGGAAAAACTGTTTTTT
V: TRBV9; J: TRBJ2-7; size: few; D: .; CDR3: CASSPNDRPISYEQYF; DNA: TGTGCCAGCAGCCCCAATGACAGGCCCATCTCCTACGAGCAGTACTTC
V: TRBV20-1; J: TRBJ2-1; size: few; D: .; CDR3: CSRPGDLTYNEQFF; DNA: TGCAGCCGACCGGGGGACCTCACCTACAATGAGCAGTTCTTC
V: TRBV5-4; J: TRBJ1-6; size: few; D: .; CDR3: CASSLRENNSPLHF; DNA: TGTGCCAGCAGCTTACGGGAGAATAATTCACCCCTCCACTTT
V: TRBV20-1; J: TRBJ1-2; size: many; D: .; CDR3: CSARETGTRGGPANYGYTF; DNA: TGCAGTGCTAGGGAAACGGGGACCAGGGGAGGGCCAGCTAACTATGGCTACACCTTC
V: TRBV7-8; J: TRBJ2-3; size: many; D: TRBD2; CDR3: CASSPAPSGRKDTQYF; DNA: TGTGCCAGCAGCCCCGCCCCTAGCGGGAGGAAAGATACGCAGTATTTT
V: TRBV7-2; J: TRBJ2-4; size: many; D: .; CDR3: CASSLGGGKNIQYF; DNA: TGTGCCAGCAGTCTGGGGGGAGGCAAAAACATTCAGTACTTC
V: TRBV12-5; J: TRBJ2-2; size: many; D: .; CDR3: CASGRWEVGELFF; DNA: TGTGCTAGTGGCCGGTGGGAAGTCGGGGAGCTGTTTTTT
V: TRBV2; J: TRBJ2-1; size: few; D: .; CDR3: CASSEVGGRENEQFF; DNA: TGTGCCAGCAGTGAAGTAGGGGGGCGGGAAAATGAGCAGTTCTTC
V: TRBV12-3/TRBV12-4; J: TRBJ1-4; size: many; D: TRBD1; CDR3: CASKKGQNNEKLFF; DNA: TGTGCCAGCAAAAAGGGACAGAATAATGAAAAACTGTTTTTT
V: TRBV29-1; J: TRBJ2-7; size: few; D: .; CDR3: CSVDGIGSTAYEQYF; DNA: TGCAGCGTTGACGGTATTGGCAGCACGGCCTACGAGCAGTACTTC
V: TRBV12-5; J: TRBJ2-3; size: many; D: .; CDR3: CASGPDTQYF; DNA: TGTGCTAGTGGTCCAGATACGCAGTATTTT
V: TRBV20-1; J: TRBJ2-7; size: few; D: .; CDR3: CSARGLLGSYEQYF; DNA: TGCAGTGCTAGAGGGCTCCTGGGGTCCTACGAGCAGTACTTC
V: TRBV5-1; J: TRBJ2-1; size: few; D: TRBD2; CDR3: CASSLKTSGSGEQFF; DNA: TGCGCCAGCAGCTTAAAGACTAGCGGGAGTGGTGAGCAGTTCTTC
V: TRBV10-3; J: TRBJ2-1; size: .; D: .; CDR3: CAISDLAGYNEQFF; DNA: TGTGCCATCAGTGACCTAGCAGGCTACAATGAGCAGTTCTTC
V: TRBV6-1; J: TRBJ2-2; size: many; D: .; CDR3: CASIGAGVSTGELFF; DNA: TGTGCCAGCATCGGGGCAGGGGTTAGCACCGGGGAGCTGTTTTTT
V: TRBV27; J: TRBJ2-5; size: .; D: TRBD1; CDR3: CASSGYRTGSVETQYF; DNA: TGTGCCAGCAGTGGGTACCGGACAGGGAGTGTAGAGACCCAGTACTTC
V: TRBV5-1; J: TRBJ2-5; size: many; D: TRBD2; CDR3: CASSSGLAGAGEETQYF; DNA: TGCGCCAGCAGCTCGGGACTAGCGGGAGCGGGGGAAGAGACCCAGTACTTC
V: TRBV2; J: TRBJ1-1; size: .; D: .; CDR3: CASPGDRADTEAFF; DNA: TGTGCCAGCCCGGGGGATAGGGCCGACACTGAAGCTTTCTTT
V: TRBV29-1; J: TRBJ2-7; size: many; D: TRBD2; CDR3: CSVGGRGTLYEQYF; DNA: TGCAGCGTTGGTGGGCGGGGGACGCTATACGAGCAGTACTTC
V: TRBV7-9; J: TRBJ1-2; size: many; D: TRBD1; CDR3: CASSSDRADGYTF; DNA: TGTGCCAGCAGCTCGGACAGGGCGGACGGCTACACCTTC
V: TRBV5-6; J: TRBJ2-2; size: many; D: TRBD2; CDR3: CASSLLGGGLNTGELFF; DNA: TGTGCCAGCAGCTTGCTAGGCGGGGGGCTAAACACCGGGGAGCTGTTTTTT
V: TRBV19; J: TRBJ1-6; size: many; D: TRBD1; CDR3: CASSTGGRISPLHF; DNA: TGTGCCAGTAGTACAGGGGGCAGGATTTCACCCCTCCACTTT
V: TRBV9; J: TRBJ1-1; size: .; D: .; CDR3: CASSGLVGGTEAFF; DNA: TGTGCCAGCAGCGGTCTCGTCGGAGGCACTGAAGCTTTCTTT
V: TRBV6-1; J: TRBJ2-2; size: many; D: .; CDR3: CASSEVGGTGELFF; DNA: TGTGCCAGCAGTGAAGTAGGGGGGACCGGGGAGCTGTTTTTT
V: TRBV18; J: TRBJ2-5; size: once; D: .; CDR3: CASSPRPGETQYF; DNA: TGTGCCAGCTCACCACGGCCAGGAGAGACCCAGTACTTC
V: TRBV6-1; J: TRBJ2-3; size: many; D: .; CDR3: CASSVGLGQPGGQDTQYF; DNA: TGTGCCAGCAGTGTAGGCCTGGGACAACCTGGAGGACAAGATACGCAGTATTTT
V: TRBV7-3; J: TRBJ2-5; size: many; D: TRBD2; CDR3: CASSLPGGEETQYF; DNA: TGTGCCAGCAGCCTCCCGGGGGGGGAAGAGACCCAGTACTTC
V: TRBV11-2; J: TRBJ1-1; size: many; D: .; CDR3: CGSGTENTEAFF; DNA: TGTGGATCCGGGACGGAAAACACTGAAGCTTTCTTT
V: TRBV6-1; J: TRBJ1-5; size: many; D: TRBD1; CDR3: CASTPEGAMNQPQHF; DNA: TGTGCCAGCACCCCCGAGGGGGCTATGAATCAGCCCCAGCATTTT
V: TRBV2; J: TRBJ1-2; size: many; D: .; CDR3: CASSEQTARGYTF; DNA: TGTGCCAGCAGTGAACAGACTGCGAGGGGCTACACCTTC